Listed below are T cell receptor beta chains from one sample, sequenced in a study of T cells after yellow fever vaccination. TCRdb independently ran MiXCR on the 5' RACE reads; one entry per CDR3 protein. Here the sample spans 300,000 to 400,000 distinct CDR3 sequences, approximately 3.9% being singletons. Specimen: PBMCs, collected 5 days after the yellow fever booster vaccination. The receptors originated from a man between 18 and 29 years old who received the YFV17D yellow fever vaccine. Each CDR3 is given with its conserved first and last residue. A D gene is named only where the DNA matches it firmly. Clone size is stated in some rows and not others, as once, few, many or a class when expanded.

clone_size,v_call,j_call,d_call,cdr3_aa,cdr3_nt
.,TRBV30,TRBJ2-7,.,CAWRRWDRMYWAYEQYF,TGTGCCTGGAGGAGGTGGGACCGGATGTACTGGGCCTACGAGCAGTACTTC
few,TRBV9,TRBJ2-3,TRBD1,CASSPGTGEVADTQYF,TGTGCCAGCAGCCCCGGGACAGGGGAGGTCGCAGATACGCAGTATTTT
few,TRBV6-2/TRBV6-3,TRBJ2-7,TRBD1,CASGGQGAYEQYF,TGTGCCAGCGGCGGACAGGGGGCCTACGAGCAGTACTTC
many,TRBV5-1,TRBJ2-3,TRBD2,CASSVRGSTDTQYF,TGCGCCAGCAGCGTGCGGGGGAGCACAGATACGCAGTATTTT
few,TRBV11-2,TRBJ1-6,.,CASSPTPGTPSSPLHF,TGTGCCAGCAGCCCAACTCCCGGGACGCCAAGCTCACCCCTCCACTTT
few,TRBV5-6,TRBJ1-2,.,CASSLEQGWYGYTF,TGTGCCAGCAGCTTGGAACAGGGATGGTATGGCTACACCTTC
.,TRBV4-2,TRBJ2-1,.,CASSLGTGTSYNEQFF,TGTGCCAGCAGCTTGGGGACGGGTACCTCCTACAATGAGCAGTTCTTC
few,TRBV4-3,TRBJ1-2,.,CASSQDRHGANVYGYTF,TGCGCCAGCAGCCAAGATAGGCACGGGGCGAACGTCTATGGCTACACCTTC
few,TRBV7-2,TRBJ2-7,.,CASSRDTSSYEQYF,TGTGCCAGCAGCCGGGACACTTCCTCCTACGAGCAGTACTTC
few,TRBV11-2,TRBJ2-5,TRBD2,CASSFGGGIGETQYF,TGTGCCAGCAGCTTCGGGGGGGGGATAGGAGAGACCCAGTACTTC
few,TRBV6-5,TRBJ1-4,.,CASSQNGEKLFF,TGTGCCAGCAGTCAAAATGGTGAAAAACTGTTTTTT
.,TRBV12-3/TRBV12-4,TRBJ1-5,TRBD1,CASSLVQGDNQPQHF,TGTGCCAGCAGTTTAGTCCAGGGGGATAATCAGCCCCAGCATTTT
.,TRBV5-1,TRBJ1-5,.,CASSATGGNQPQHF,TGCGCCAGCAGCGCCACCGGAGGCAATCAGCCCCAGCATTTT
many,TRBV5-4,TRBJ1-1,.,CASSSTANTEAFF,TGTGCCAGCAGCTCGACAGCGAACACTGAAGCTTTCTTT
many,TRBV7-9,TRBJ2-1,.,CASSFRGVVPRVRNEQFF,TGTGCCAGCAGCTTTAGGGGAGTGGTGCCACGGGTTCGAAATGAGCAGTTCTTC